A single T cell receptor beta chain is shown here with its context. This specimen comes from a study of blood T cell repertoires in COVID-19. At the level of the study: Some COVID-19 samples were acute and others convalescent; all came from the United States, Italy and Spain. In each case, the material was cDNA or gDNA derived from T cells, B-cell-depleted T cells, or PBMCs.

Original processing notes: Reference gene primer amplification yielded estimated nucleated cell counts. Here immunoSEQ multiplex PCR was the method, and the copy in TCRdb shows in-frame clones only, minus some. That table is the source of V, J and clone size, and D and trimming were worked out from the DNA. The table records fewer than 300,000 clones, 82% of them present only once. V dropped 4 bases and J dropped 6 bases, with 18 bases sitting between them. CDR1 and CDR2 from the germline V gene are KGHSH and LQKENI. The CDR3 totals 15 residues. The TCR comes from a woman between 18 and 29 years old with acute or convalescent COVID-19. V usage is TRBV18 and J usage is TRBJ1-2, with D possibly being TRBD1 (6 bases). The specimen was peripheral blood. The CDR3 spells CASSLREDKGDGYTF. CDR3 DNA sequence: TGTGCCAGCTCACTCCGGGAGGATAAGGGGGATGGCTACACCTTC.